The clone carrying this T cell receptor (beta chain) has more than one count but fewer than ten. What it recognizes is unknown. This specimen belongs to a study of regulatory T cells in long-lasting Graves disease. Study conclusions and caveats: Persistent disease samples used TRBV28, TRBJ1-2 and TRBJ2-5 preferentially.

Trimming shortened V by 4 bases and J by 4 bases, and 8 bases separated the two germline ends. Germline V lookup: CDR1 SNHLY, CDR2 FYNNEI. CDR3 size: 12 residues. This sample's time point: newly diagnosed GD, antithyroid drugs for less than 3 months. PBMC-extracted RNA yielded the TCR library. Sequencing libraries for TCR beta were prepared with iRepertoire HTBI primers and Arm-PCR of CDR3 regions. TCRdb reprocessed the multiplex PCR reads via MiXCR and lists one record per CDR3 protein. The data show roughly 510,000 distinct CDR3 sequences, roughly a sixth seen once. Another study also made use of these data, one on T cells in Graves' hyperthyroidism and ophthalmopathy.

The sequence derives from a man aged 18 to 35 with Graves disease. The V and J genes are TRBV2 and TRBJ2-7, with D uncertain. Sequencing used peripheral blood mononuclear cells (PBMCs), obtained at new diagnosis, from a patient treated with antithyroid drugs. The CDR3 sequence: CASSGTGYEQYF. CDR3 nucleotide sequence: TGTGCCAGCAGTGGGACCGGGTACGAGCAGTACTTC. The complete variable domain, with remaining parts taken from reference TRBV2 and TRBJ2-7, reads EPEVTQTPSHQVTQMGQEVILRCVPISNHLYFYWYRQILGQKVEFLVSFYNNEISEKSEIFDDQFSVERPDGSNFTLKIRSTKLEDSAMYFCASSGTGYEQYFGPGTRLTVT.